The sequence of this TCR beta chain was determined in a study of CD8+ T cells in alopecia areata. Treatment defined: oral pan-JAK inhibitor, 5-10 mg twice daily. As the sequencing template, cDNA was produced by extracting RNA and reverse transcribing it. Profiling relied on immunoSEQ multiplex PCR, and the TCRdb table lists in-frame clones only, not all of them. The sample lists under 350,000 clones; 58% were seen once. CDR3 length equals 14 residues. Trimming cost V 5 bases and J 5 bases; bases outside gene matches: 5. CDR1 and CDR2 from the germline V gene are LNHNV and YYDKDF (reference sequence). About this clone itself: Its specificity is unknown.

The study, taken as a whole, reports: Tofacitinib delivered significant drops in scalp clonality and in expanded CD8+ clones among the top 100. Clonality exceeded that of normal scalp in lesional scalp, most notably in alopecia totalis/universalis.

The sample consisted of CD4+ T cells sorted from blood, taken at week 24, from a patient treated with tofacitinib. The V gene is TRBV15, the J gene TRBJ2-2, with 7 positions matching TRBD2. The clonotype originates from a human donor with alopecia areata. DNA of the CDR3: TGTGCCACCAGCCCGGGAGGTGGAACCGGGGAGCTGTTTTTT. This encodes CATSPGGGTGELFF.